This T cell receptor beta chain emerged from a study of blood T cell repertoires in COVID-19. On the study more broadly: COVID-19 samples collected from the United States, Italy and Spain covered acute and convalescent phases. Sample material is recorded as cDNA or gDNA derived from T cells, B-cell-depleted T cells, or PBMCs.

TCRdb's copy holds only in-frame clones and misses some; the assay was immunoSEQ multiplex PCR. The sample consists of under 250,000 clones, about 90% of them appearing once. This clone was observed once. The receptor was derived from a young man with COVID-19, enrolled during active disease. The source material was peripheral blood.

CDR3 protein: CAISEPAGGIYGYTF. CDR3 sequence (DNA): TGTGCCATCAGTGAACCCGCAGGGGGGATATATGGCTACACCTTC. The chain joins TRBV10-3 to TRBJ1-2; 7 positions match TRBD1. The CDR3 extends over 15 amino acids. V lost 3 bases and J lost 5; bases outside the gene matches: 9. Germline V CDR1 and CDR2: ENHRY, SYGVKD.